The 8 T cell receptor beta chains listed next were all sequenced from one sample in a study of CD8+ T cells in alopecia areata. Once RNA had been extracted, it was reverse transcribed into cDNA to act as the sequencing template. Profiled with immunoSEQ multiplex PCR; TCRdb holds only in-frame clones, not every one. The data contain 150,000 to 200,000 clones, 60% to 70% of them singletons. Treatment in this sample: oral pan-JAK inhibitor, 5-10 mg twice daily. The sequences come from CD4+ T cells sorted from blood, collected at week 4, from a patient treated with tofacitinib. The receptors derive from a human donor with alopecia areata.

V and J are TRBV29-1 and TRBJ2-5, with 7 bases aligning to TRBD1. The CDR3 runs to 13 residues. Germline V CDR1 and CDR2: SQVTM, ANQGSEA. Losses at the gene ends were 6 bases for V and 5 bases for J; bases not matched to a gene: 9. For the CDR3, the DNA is TGCAGCGTGAGGGACAGTCGTGGGGAGACCCAGTACTTC. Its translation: CSVRDSRGETQYF.

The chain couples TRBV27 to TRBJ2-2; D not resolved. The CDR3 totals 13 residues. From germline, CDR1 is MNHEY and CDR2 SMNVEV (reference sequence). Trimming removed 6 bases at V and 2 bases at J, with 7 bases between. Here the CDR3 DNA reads TGTGCCAGCAGATGGGTAAACACCGGGGAGCTGTTTTTT. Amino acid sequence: CASRWVNTGELFF.

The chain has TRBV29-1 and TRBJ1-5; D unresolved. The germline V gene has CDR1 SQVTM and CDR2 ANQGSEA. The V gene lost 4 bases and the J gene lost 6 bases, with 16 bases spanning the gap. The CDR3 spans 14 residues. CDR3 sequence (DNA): TGCAGCGTTGCGGATTTTCCCTCAAGTCAGCCCCAGCATTTT. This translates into CSVADFPSSQPQHF.

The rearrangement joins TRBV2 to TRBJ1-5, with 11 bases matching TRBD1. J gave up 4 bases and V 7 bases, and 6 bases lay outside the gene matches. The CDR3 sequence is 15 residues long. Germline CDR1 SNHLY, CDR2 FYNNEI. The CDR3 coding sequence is TGTGCCAGCACCAAGGGACAGGGGGTGAATCAGCCCCAGCATTTT. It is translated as CASTKGQGVNQPQHF.

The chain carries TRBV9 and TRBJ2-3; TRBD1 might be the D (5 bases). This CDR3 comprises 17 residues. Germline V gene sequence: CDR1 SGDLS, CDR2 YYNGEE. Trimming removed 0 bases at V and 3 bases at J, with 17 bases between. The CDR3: CASSVGQGLIATDTQYF. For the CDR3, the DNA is TGTGCCAGCAGCGTAGGTCAGGGTTTGATTGCGACAGATACGCAGTATTTT.

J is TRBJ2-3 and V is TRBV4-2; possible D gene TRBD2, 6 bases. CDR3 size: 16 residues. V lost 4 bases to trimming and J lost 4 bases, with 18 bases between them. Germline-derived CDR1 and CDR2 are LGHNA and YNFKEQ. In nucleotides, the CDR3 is TGTGCCAGCAGCCCGCGGGGTCTCCAGGGACCAGATACGCAGTATTTT. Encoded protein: CASSPRGLQGPDTQYF.

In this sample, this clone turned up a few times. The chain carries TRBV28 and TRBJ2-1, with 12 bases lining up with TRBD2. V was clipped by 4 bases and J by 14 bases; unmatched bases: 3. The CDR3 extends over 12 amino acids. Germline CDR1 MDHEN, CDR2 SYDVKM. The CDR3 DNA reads TGTGCCAGCAGTTCCAGACTAGCGGGGGAGTTCTTC. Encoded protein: CASSSRLAGEFF.

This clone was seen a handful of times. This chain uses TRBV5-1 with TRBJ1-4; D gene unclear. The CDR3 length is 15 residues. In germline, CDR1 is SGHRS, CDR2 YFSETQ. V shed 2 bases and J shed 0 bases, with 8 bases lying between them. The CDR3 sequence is CASSLRITTNEKLFF. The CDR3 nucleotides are TGCGCCAGCAGCTTACGGATTACAACTAATGAAAAACTGTTTTTT.